The next 8 T cell receptor beta chains were all read from a single sample in a study of CD8 T cells in ankylosing spondylitis. One entry per CDR3 protein, called by TCRdb with MiXCR from the 5' RACE reads. The sample holds about 340,000 distinct CDR3 sequences, roughly 14% seen once. Sequenced material: blood, either unsorted or a sorted T cell fraction (not recorded which). These receptors were taken from a male donor with ankylosing spondylitis or in good health (not recorded which).

The chain couples TRBV7-9 to TRBJ2-7, with 7 nucleotides matching TRBD1. CDR3 length equals 14 residues. Per germline, CDR1 SEHNR and CDR2 FQNEAQ (reference sequence). Trimming at V came to 4 bases and at J to 2 bases, leaving 5 bases not matched to a gene. The CDR3 bases are TGTGCCAGCAGCTCGACAGGGTCGGCCTACGAGCAGTACTTC. This translates into CASSSTGSAYEQYF. Full variable domain (outside the CDR3, taken from reference TRBV7-9 and TRBJ2-7): DTGVSQNPRHKITKRGQNVTFRCDPISEHNRLYWYRQTLGQGPEFLTYFQNEAQLEKSRLLSDRFSAERPKGSFSTLEIQRTEQGDSAMYLCASSSTGSAYEQYFGPGTRLTVT.

This clonotype was seen a handful of times. The rearrangement uses TRBV12-5 and TRBJ2-2, with D maybe TRBD2 (6 bases). The CDR3 runs to 13 residues. Trimming took off 1 base at V and 11 bases at J, with 11 bases between the two ends. Germline V lookup: CDR1 LGHNT, CDR2 FRNRAP. CDR3 sequence reads: CASGLALGTELFF. In nucleotides, the CDR3 is TGTGCTAGTGGTTTGGCATTGGGGACTGAGCTGTTTTTT. Based on the CDR3 plus reference TRBV12-5 and TRBJ2-2, the full variable domain is DARVTQTPRHKVTEMGQEVTMRCQPILGHNTVFWYRQTMMQGLELLAYFRNRAPLDDSGMPKDRFSAEMPDATLATLKIQPSEPRDSAVYFCASGLALGTELFFGEGSRLTVL.

This clonotype has at least ten counts. V gene TRBV12-3 or TRBV12-4 combines with J gene TRBJ2-1; no clear D gene. V was shortened by 6 bases and J by 10 bases, with 16 bases between the two germline ends. The CDR3 covers 13 residues. DNA of the CDR3: TGTGCCAGCAGCGGCCGTACTCTGGGAGAGCAGTTCTTC. Translated, it gives CASSGRTLGEQFF.

The chain carries TRBV5-1 and TRBJ2-1, with 9 bases aligning to TRBD2. Germline CDR1 SGHRS, CDR2 YFSETQ. After removal of 5 bases from V and 7 bases from J, the junction contained 10 bases not matched to a gene. The length of the CDR3 is 15 residues. This chain's CDR3 is CASRMGLAEENEQFF. CDR3 in DNA: TGCGCCAGCAGGATGGGACTAGCTGAAGAGAATGAGCAGTTCTTC.

V and J are TRBV11-2 and TRBJ2-7; D is uncertain. Germline loops: CDR1 SGHAT, CDR2 FQNNGV. With 2 bases removed from V and 6 bases from J, the gap between germline ends came to 8 bases. This CDR3 region has 12 residues. The CDR3 spells CASSLSPSEQYF. The CDR3, as DNA: TGTGCCAGCAGCTTAAGCCCGAGCGAGCAGTACTTC.

Many counts were recorded for this clonotype. The rearrangement joins TRBV3-1 to TRBJ2-1; no clear D gene. The V gene lost 4 bases and the J gene lost 1 base, with 5 bases spanning the gap. The CDR3 loop spans 13 amino acids. Germline CDR1 LGHDT, CDR2 YNNKEL (reference sequence). The CDR3: CASSPMSYNEQFF. The CDR3 nucleotides are TGTGCCAGCAGCCCTATGTCCTACAATGAGCAGTTCTTC.

This clonotype showed up just a few times. This chain links TRBV20-1 with TRBJ2-1, with D possibly matching TRBD2 (5 bases). Looked up from germline, CDR1 is DFQATT and CDR2 is SNEGSKA (reference sequence). The CDR3 runs 14 residues. The V gene lost 4 bases and the J gene lost 0 bases, with 10 bases spanning the gap. The CDR3 DNA follows: TGCAGTGCTAACCAGGACTTCTCCTACAATGAGCAGTTCTTC. Translation gives CSANQDFSYNEQFF.

This clonotype was seen a few times. The genes are TRBV2 and TRBJ1-1, with D tentatively TRBD1 (6 bases). Trimming removed 1 base from V and 13 bases from J, with 22 bases in between. This CDR3 region has 15 residues. CDR1 is SNHLY, CDR2 FYNNEI, per germline. The CDR3 nucleotides are TGTGCCAGCAGTGAAGAAAGGTCAGGGGCCAAAGGAGGTTTCTTT. Residues: CASSEERSGAKGGFF. The full variable domain, in which reference TRBV2 and TRBJ1-1 provide the parts outside the CDR3, is EPEVTQTPSHQVTQMGQEVILRCVPISNHLYFYWYRQILGQKVEFLVSFYNNEISEKSEIFDDQFSVERPDGSNFTLKIRSTKLEDSAMYFCASSEERSGAKGGFFGQGTRLTVV.